This T cell receptor (beta chain) emerged from a study of neurological immune-mediated disorders. Study-level findings and limits: The expanded clones of different subjects shared no CDR3 amino acid sequences (suggesting private repertoires in all groups).

The CDR3 runs to 14 residues. CDR1 and CDR2 from the germline V gene are LGHNA and YSLEER. V was pared by 0 bases and J by 1 base, with 7 bases between. The T cells used for sorted libraries numbered about a million, either CD4+ or CD8+. This clonotype has at least ten counts. The antigen is unknown. The cDNA was synthesized by means of template-switch 5'RACE, which was carried out with 10-nucleotide random UMIs. MiXCR, applied by TCRdb to the 5' RACE reads, yields one record per CDR3 protein. The sample carries 44,000 or so distinct CDR3 sequences, more than 5% recorded once. The chain uses TRBV4-3 and TRBJ2-7, with D hard to call. The source is a woman in her forties in good health. The source material was CD4+ T cells from blood. The CDR3 here is CASSQDSYSYEQYF. Written as DNA, the CDR3 is TGCGCCAGCAGCCAAGATAGTTATTCCTACGAGCAGTACTTC.